This T cell receptor beta chain was documented in a study of CD8 T cells in Susac syndrome. The length of the CDR3 is 14 residues. Germline loops: CDR1 MNHEY, CDR2 SMNVEV (reference sequence). V shed 6 bases and J 4 bases; nucleotides not matched to a gene: 6. When the RNA was reverse transcribed, random hexamers were used with an input of about 0.5 to 1 ug. TCRdb re-called the immunoSEQ multiplex PCR reads through MiXCR, storing one row per CDR3 protein. The data hold roughly 220,000 distinct CDR3 sequences, with over 90% observed a single time. The sample comprised CD4+ T cells from PBMCs. This TCR was recovered from a human donor with Susac syndrome. The chain is built from TRBV27 and TRBJ2-7; 10 positions agree with TRBD1. The CDR3 DNA follows: TGTGCCAGCAGCCTAAGACAGGGGGCTTACGAGCAGTACTTC. Amino acid sequence: CASSLRQGAYEQYF.